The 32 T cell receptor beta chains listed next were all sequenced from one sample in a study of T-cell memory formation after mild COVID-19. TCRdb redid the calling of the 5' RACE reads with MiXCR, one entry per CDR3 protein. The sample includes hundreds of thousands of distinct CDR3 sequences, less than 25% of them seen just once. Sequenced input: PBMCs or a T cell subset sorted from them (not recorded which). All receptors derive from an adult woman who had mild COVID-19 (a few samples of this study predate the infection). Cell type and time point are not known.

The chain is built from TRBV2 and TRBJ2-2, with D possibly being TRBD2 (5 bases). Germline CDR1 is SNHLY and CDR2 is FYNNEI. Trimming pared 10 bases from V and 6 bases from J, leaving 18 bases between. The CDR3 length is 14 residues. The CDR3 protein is CATEGLAVAGELFF. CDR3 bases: TGTGCCACCGAAGGGCTAGCCGTCGCCGGGGAGCTGTTTTTT. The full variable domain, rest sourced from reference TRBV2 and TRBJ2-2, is EPEVTQTPSHQVTQMGQEVILRCVPISNHLYFYWYRQILGQKVEFLVSFYNNEISEKSEIFDDQFSVERPDGSNFTLKIRSTKLEDSAMYFCATEGLAVAGELFFGEGSRLTVL.

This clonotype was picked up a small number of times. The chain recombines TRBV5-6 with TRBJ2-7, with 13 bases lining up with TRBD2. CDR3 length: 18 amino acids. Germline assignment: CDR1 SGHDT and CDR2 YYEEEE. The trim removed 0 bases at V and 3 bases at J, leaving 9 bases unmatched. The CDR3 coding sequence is TGTGCCAGCAGCTTGGGGACTAGCGGGAGATTCCCCAACTACGAGCAGTACTTC. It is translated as CASSLGTSGRFPNYEQYF. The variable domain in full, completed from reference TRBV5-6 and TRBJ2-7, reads DAGVTQSPTHLIKTRGQQVTLRCSPKSGHDTVSWYQQALGQGPQFIFQYYEEEERQRGNFPDRFSGHQFPNYSSELNVNALLLGDSALYLCASSLGTSGRFPNYEQYFGPGTRLTVT.

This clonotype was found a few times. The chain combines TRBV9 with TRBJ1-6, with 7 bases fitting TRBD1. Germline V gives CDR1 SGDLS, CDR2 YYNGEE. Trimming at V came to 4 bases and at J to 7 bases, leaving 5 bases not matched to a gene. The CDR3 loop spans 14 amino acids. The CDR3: CASSQGGRNSPLHF. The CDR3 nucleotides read TGTGCCAGCAGCCAGGGGGGGAGGAATTCACCCCTCCACTTT.

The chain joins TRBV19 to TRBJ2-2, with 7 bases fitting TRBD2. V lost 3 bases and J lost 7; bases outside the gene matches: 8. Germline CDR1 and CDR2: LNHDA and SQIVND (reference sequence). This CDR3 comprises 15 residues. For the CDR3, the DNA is TGTGCCAGTAGTATCGTGGGAGGGCCCAGCGGGGAGCTGTTTTTT. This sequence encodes CASSIVGGPSGELFF.

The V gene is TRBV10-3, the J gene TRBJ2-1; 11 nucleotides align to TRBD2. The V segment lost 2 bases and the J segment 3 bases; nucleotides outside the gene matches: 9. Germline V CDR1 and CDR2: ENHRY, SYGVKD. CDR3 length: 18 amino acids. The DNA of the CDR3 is TGTGCCATCAGTGAGCCTGGGGCTAGCGGGAGGAACTACAATGAGCAGTTCTTC. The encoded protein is CAISEPGASGRNYNEQFF.

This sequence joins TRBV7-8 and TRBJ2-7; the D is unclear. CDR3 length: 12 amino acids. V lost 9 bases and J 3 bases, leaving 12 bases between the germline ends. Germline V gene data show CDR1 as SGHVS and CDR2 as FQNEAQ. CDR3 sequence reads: CARWRPCYEQYF. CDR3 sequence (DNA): TGTGCCAGATGGCGACCCTGCTACGAGCAGTACTTC. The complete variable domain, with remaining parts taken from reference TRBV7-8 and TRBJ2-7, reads GAGVSQSPRYKVAKRGQDVALRCDPISGHVSLFWYQQALGQGPEFLTYFQNEAQLDKSGLPSDRFFAERPEGSVSTLKIQRTQQEDSAVYLCARWRPCYEQYFGPGTRLTVT.

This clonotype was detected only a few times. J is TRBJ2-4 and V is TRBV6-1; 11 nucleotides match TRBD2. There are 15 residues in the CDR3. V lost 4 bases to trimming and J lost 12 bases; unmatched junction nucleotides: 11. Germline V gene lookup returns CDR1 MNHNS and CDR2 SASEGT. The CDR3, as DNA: TGTGCCAGCAGTGCATCTCCGACTAGCGGGGATACTCAGTACTTC. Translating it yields CASSASPTSGDTQYF.

The CDR3 bases are TGTGCCAGCAGCAAAGGACTAGCGGGATCCTACAATGAGCAGTTCTTC. Translated, it gives CASSKGLAGSYNEQFF. The chain uses TRBV7-9 and TRBJ2-1; 12 nucleotides agree with TRBD2. The V gene end was trimmed by 5 bases and the J gene end by 1 base; junction bases not matched to a gene: 3. Germline lookup yields CDR1 SEHNR and CDR2 FQNEAQ (reference sequence). The CDR3 length is 16 residues.

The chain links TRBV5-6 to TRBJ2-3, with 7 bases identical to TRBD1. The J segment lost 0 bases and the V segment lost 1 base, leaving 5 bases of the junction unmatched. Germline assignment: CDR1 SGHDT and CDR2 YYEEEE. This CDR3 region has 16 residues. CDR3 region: CASSLYAQGSTDTQYF. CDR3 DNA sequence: TGTGCCAGCAGCTTGTATGCACAGGGGAGCACAGATACGCAGTATTTT.

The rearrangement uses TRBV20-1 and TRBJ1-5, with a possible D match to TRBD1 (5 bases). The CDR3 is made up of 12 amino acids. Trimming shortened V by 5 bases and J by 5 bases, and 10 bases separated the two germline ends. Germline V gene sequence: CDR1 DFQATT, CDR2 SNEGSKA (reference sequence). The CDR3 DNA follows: TGCAGTGCTGGAAGACAGTATCAGCCCCAGCATTTT. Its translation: CSAGRQYQPQHF.

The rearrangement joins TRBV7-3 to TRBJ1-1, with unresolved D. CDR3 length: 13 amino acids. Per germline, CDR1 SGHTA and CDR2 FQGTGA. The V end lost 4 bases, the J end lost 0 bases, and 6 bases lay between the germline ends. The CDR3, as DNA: TGTGCCAGCAGCTCTGCCATGAACACTGAAGCTTTCTTT. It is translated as CASSSAMNTEAFF.

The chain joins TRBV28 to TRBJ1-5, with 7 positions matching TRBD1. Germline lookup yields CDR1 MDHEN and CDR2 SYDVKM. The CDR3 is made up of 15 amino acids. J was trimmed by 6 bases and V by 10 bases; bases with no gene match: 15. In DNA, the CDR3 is TGTGCCACTTGTCCTAGGGGGCGCCTTGGTCAGCCCCAGCATTTT. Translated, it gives CATCPRGRLGQPQHF.

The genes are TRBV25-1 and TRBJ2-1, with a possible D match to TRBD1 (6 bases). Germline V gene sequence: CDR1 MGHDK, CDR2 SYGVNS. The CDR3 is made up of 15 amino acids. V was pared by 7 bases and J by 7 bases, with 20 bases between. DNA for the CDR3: TGTGCCAGCACCCCGAGGTCGTCAGGGGCGAATGAGCAGTTCTTC. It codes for CASTPRSSGANEQFF.

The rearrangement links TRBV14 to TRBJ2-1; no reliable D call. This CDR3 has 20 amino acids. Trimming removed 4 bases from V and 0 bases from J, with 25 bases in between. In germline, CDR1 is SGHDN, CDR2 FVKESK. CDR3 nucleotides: TGTGCCAGCAGCCGTGACAACCAAAGATTCAGTCCGAGCTCCTACAATGAGCAGTTCTTC. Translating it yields CASSRDNQRFSPSSYNEQFF.

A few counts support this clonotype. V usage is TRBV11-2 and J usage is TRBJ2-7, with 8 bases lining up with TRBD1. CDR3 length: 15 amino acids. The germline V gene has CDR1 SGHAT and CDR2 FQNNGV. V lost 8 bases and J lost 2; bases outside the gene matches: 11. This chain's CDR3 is CASGYYRTGTYEQYF. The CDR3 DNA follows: TGTGCCAGCGGCTACTATCGGACAGGGACCTACGAGCAGTACTTC.

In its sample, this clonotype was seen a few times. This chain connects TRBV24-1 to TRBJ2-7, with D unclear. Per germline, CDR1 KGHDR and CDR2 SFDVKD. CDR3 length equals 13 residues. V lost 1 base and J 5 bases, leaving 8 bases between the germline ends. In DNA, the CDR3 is TGTGCCACCAGTGATTTAAATCCCGACGAGCAGTACTTC. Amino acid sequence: CATSDLNPDEQYF.

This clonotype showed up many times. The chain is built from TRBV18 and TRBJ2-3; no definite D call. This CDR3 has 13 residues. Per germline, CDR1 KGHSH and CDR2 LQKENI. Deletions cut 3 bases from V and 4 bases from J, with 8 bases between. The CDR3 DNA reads TGTGCCAGCTCACCTACGGTTTCAGATACGCAGTATTTT. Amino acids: CASSPTVSDTQYF.

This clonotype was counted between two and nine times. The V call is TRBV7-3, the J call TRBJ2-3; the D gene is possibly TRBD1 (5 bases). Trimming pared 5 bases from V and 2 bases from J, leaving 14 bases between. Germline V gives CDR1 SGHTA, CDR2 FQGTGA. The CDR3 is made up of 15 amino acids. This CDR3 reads CASSPRGETTDTQYF. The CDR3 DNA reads TGTGCCAGCAGCCCAAGGGGTGAAACCACAGATACGCAGTATTTT.

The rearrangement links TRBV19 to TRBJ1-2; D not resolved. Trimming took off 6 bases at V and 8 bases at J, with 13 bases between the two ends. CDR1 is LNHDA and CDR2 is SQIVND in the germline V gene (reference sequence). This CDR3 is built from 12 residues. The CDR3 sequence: CASSLDRWGYTF. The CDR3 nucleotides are TGTGCCAGTAGCCTCGATAGATGGGGCTACACCTTC. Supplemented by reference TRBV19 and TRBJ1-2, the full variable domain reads DGGITQSPKYLFRKEGQNVTLSCEQNLNHDAMYWYRQDPGQGLRLIYYSQIVNDFQKGDIAEGYSVSREKKESFPLTVTSAQKNPTAFYLCASSLDRWGYTFGSGTRLTVV.

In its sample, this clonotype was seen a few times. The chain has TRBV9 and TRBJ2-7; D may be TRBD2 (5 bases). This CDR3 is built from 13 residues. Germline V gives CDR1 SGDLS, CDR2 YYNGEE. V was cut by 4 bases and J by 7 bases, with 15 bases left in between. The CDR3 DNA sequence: TGTGCCAGCAGCCCTAGAGAGAGGGAGGAGCAGTACTTC. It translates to CASSPREREEQYF.

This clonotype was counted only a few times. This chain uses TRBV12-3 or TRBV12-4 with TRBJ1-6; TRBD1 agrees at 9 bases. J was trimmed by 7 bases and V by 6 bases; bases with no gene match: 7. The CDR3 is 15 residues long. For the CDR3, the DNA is TGTGCCAGCAGCGCCGGACAGGGGAGGAATTCACCCCTCCACTTT. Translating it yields CASSAGQGRNSPLHF.

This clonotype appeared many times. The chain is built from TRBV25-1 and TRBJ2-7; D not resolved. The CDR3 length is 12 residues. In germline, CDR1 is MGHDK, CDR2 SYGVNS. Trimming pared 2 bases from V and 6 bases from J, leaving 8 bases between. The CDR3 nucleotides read TGTGCCAGCAGTGAAGGTAGGGCCGAGCAGTACTTC. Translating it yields CASSEGRAEQYF.

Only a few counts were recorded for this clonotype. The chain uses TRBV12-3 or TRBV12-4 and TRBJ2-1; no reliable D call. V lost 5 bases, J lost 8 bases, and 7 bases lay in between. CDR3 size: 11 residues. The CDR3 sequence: CASSVIYEQFF. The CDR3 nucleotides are TGTGCCAGCAGTGTAATCTATGAGCAGTTCTTC.

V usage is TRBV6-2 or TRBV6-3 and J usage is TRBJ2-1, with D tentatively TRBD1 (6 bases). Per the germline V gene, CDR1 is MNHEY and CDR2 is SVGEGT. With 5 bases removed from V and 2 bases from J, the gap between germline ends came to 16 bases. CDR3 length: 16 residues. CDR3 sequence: CASSKPQGFTYNEQFF. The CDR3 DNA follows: TGTGCCAGCAGTAAACCTCAGGGGTTCACCTACAATGAGCAGTTCTTC.

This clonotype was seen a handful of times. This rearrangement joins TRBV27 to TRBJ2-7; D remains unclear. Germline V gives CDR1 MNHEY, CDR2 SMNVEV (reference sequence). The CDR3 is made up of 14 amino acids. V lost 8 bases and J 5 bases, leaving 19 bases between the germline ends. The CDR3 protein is CASQPALSSHEQYF. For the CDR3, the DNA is TGTGCCAGCCAGCCAGCTTTGTCTTCCCACGAGCAGTACTTC.

CDR3 DNA sequence: TGTGCCAGCAGTTTACGCGGGGTGAACACCGGGGAGCTGTTTTTT. It translates to CASSLRGVNTGELFF. The J gene is TRBJ2-2, the V gene TRBV12-3 or TRBV12-4; D might be TRBD2 (6 bases). The CDR3 extends over 15 amino acids. V was trimmed by 2 bases and J by 1 base, leaving 8 bases between them.

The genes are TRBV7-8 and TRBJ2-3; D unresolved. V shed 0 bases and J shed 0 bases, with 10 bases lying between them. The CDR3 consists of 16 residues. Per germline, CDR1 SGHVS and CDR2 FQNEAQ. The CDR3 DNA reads TGTGCCAGCAGCTTAGCGAACGGAGCGAGCACAGATACGCAGTATTTT. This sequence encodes CASSLANGASTDTQYF.

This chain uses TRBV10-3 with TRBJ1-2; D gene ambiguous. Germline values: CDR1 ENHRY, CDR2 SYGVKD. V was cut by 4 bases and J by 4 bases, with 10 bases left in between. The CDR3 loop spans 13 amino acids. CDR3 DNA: TGTGCCATCAGTGCGGCAGAGTTCTATGGCTACACCTTC. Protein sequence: CAISAAEFYGYTF.

In DNA, the CDR3 is TGTGCCAGCAGCTTCGACAGGGCCCAGCCCCAGCATTTT. Protein product: CASSFDRAQPQHF. The V call is TRBV11-1, the J call TRBJ1-5; 7 bases are shared with TRBD1. Germline CDR1 and CDR2: SGHAT and FQDESV (reference sequence). This CDR3 is built from 13 residues. J lost 7 bases, V lost 3 bases, and 3 bases had no gene match.

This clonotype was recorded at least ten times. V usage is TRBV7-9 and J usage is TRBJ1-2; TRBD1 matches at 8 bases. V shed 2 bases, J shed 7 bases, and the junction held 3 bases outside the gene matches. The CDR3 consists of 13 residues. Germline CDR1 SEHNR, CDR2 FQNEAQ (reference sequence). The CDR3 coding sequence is TGTGCCAGCAGCTTACAGGGGGCGCCTGGCTACACCTTC. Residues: CASSLQGAPGYTF.

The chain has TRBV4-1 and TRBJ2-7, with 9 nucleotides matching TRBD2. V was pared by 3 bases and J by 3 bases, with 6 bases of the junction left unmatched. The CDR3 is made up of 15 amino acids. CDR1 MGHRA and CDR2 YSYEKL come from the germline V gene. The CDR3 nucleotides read TGCGCCAGCAGCCAGGCTAGCGGGGTTTTCTACGAGCAGTACTTC. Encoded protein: CASSQASGVFYEQYF.

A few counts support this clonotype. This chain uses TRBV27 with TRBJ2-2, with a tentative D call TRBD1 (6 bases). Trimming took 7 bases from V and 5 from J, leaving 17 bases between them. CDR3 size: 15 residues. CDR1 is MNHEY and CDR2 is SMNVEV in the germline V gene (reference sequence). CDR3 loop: CASTIQGWRTGELFF. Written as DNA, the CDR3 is TGTGCCAGCACCATACAGGGTTGGCGAACCGGGGAGCTGTTTTTT.